This T cell receptor beta chain was sequenced in a study of control samples from healthy donors and cancer patients. Sequencing used immunoSEQ multiplex PCR; TCRdb keeps in-frame clones, though not all of them. Counted here are some 410,000 clones, more than 80% occurring once; the ten biggest clones make up more than 6%. The germline V and J ends were trimmed by 4 bases and 9 bases, with 12 bases remaining between them. This CDR3 is built from 12 residues. CDR1 and CDR2 (germline): LGHDT, YNNKEL (reference sequence). The sequence was collected from a man between 40 and 49 years old with head and neck cancer. V gene TRBV3-1 (or the pseudogene TRBV3-2) combines with J gene TRBJ2-5; D remains unclear. Sample: PBMCs. Here the CDR3 DNA reads TGTGCCAGCAGCCCTCCGTTTGGGCCCCAGTACTTC. This sequence encodes CASSPPFGPQYF.